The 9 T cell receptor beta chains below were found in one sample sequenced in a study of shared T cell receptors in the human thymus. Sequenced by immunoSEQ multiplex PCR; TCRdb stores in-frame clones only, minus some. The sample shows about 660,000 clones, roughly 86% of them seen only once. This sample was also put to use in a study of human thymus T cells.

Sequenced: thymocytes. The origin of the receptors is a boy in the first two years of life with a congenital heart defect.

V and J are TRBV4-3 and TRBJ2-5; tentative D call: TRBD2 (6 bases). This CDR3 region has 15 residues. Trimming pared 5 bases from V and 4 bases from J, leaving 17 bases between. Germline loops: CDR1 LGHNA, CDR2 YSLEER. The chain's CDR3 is CASSGLVAGRETQYF. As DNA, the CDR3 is TGCGCCAGCAGCGGTCTAGTGGCGGGACGAGAGACCCAGTACTTC.

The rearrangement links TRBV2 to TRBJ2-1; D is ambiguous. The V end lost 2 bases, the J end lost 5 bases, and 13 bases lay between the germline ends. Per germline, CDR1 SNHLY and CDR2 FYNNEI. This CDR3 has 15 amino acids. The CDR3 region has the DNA TGTGCCAGCAGTGAACTATCTACAGAGAACAATGAGCAGTTCTTC. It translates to CASSELSTENNEQFF.

CDR3 sequence: CASSEGRTGSNQPQHF. The CDR3 nucleotides read TGTGCCAGCAGTGAAGGACGGACAGGGAGCAATCAGCCCCAGCATTTT. V is TRBV2 and J is TRBJ1-5; 8 bases fit TRBD1. The CDR3 has 16 amino acids. The V segment lost 1 base and the J segment 1 base; nucleotides outside the gene matches: 3. From germline, CDR1 is SNHLY and CDR2 FYNNEI.

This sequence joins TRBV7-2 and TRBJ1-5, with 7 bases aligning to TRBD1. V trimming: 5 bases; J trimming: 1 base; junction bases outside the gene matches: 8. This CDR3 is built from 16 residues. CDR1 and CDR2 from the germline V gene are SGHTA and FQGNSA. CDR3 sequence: CASSPKDRRSNQPQHF. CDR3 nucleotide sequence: TGTGCCAGCAGCCCCAAGGACAGGAGGAGCAATCAGCCCCAGCATTTT.

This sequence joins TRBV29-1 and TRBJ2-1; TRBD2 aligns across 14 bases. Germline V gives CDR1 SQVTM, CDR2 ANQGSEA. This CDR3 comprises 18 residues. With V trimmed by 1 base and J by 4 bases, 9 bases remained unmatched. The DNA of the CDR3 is TGCAGCGTTGAAGTTTGGCGGAGGACTAGCGGGGGGTACAATGAGCAGTTCTTC. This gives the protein CSVEVWRRTSGGYNEQFF.

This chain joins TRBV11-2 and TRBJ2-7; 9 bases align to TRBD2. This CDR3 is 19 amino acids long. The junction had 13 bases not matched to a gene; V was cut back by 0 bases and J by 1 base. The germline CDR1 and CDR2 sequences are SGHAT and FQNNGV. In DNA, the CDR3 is TGTGCCAGCAGCTTAGAGCCGTTCTGGAGCGGGGGGTCTTCCTACGAGCAGTACTTC. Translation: CASSLEPFWSGGSSYEQYF.

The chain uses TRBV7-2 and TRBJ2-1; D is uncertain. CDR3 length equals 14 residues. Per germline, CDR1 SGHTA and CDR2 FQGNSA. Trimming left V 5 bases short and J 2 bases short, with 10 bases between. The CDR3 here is CASSKSNPYNEQFF. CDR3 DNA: TGTGCCAGCAGCAAATCCAATCCCTACAATGAGCAGTTCTTC.

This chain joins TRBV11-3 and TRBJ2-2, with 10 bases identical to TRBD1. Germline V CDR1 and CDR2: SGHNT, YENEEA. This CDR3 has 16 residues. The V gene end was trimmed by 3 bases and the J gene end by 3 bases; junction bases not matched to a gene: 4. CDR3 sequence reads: CASSFGTGVDTGELFF. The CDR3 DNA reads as TGTGCCAGCAGCTTTGGGACAGGGGTGGACACCGGGGAGCTGTTTTTT. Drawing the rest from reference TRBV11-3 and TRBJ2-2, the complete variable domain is EAGVVQSPRYKIIEKKQPVAFWCNPISGHNTLYWYLQNLGQGPELLIRYENEEAVDDSQLPKDRFSAERLKGVDSTLKIQPAELGDSAVYLCASSFGTGVDTGELFFGEGSRLTVL.

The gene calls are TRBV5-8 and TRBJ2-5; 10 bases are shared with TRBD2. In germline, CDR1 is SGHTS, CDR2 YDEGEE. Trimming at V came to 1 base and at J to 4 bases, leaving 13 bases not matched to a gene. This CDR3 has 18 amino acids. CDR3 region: CASSLWGSGGSARETQYF. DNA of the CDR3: TGTGCCAGCAGCTTGTGGGGTAGCGGGGGGTCTGCTAGAGAGACCCAGTACTTC. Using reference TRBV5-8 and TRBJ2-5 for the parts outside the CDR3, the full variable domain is EAGVTQSPTHLIKTRGQQATLRCSPISGHTSVYWYQQALGLGLQFLLWYDEGEERNRGNFPPRFSGRQFPNYSSELNVNALELEDSALYLCASSLWGSGGSARETQYFGPGTRLLVL.